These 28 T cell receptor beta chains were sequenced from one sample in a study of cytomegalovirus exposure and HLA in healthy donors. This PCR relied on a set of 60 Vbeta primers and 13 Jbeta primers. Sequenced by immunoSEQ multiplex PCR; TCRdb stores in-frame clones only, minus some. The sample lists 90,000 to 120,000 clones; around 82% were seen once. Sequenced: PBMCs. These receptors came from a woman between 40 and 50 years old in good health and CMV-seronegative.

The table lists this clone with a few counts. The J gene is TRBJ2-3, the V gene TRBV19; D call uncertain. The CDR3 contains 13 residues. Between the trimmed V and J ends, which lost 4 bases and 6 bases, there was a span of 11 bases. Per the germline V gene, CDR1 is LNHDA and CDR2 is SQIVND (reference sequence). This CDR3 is CASSTLVSDTQYF. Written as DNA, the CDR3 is TGTGCCAGTAGTACCTTAGTTAGTGATACGCAGTATTTT.

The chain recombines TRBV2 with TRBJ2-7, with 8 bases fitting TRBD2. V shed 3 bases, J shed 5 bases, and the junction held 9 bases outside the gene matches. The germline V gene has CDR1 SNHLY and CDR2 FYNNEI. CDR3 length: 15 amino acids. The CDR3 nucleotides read TGTGCCAGCAGTGATCTGCAGCGGGGGCGCAACGAGCAGTACTTC. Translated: CASSDLQRGRNEQYF.

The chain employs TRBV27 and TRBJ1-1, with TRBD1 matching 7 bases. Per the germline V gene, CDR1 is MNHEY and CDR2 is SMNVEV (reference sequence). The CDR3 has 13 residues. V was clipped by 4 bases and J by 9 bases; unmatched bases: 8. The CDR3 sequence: CASSYPGTVKAFF. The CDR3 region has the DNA TGTGCCAGCAGTTATCCCGGGACAGTAAAAGCTTTCTTT.

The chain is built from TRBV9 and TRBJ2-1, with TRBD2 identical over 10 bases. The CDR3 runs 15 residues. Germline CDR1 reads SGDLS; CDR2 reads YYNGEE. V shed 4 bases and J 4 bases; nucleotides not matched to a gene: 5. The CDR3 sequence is CASSPLAGIYNEQFF. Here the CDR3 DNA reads TGTGCCAGCAGCCCACTAGCGGGAATTTACAATGAGCAGTTCTTC.

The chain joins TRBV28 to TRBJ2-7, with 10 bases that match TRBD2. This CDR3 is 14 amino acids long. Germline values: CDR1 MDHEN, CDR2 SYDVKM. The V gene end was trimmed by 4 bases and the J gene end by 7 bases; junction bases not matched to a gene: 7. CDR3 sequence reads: CASSSLAGADEQYF. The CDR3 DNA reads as TGTGCCAGCAGTTCCCTAGCGGGAGCGGATGAGCAGTACTTC.

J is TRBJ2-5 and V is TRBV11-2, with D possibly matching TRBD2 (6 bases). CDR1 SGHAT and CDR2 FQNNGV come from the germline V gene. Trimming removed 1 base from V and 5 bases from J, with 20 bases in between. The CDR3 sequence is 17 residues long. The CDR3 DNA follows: TGTGCCAGCAGCTTAGGGGGAGCCGGGAGCGGGTGGGAGACCCAGTACTTC. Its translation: CASSLGGAGSGWETQYF.

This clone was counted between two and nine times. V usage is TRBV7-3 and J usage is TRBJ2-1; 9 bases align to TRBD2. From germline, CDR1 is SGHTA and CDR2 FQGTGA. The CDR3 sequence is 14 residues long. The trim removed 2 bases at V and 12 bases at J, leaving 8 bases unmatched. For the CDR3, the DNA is TGTGCCAGCAGCTTACTCCCTAGCGGGATAGGGCAGTTCTTC. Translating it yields CASSLLPSGIGQFF. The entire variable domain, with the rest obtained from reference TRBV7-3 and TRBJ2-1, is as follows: GAGVSQTPSNKVTEKGKYVELRCDPISGHTALYWYRQSLGQGPEFLIYFQGTGAADDSGLPNDRFFAVRPEGSVSTLKIQRTERGDSAVYLCASSLLPSGIGQFFGPGTRLTVL.

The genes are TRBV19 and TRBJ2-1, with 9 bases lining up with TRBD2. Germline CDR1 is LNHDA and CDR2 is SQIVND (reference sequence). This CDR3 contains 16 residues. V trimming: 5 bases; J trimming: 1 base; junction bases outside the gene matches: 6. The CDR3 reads CASSVLTSGSYNEQFF. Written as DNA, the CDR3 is TGTGCCAGTAGTGTCCTGACTAGCGGTTCCTACAATGAGCAGTTCTTC. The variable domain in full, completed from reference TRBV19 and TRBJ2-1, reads DGGITQSPKYLFRKEGQNVTLSCEQNLNHDAMYWYRQDPGQGLRLIYYSQIVNDFQKGDIAEGYSVSREKKESFPLTVTSAQKNPTAFYLCASSVLTSGSYNEQFFGPGTRLTVL.

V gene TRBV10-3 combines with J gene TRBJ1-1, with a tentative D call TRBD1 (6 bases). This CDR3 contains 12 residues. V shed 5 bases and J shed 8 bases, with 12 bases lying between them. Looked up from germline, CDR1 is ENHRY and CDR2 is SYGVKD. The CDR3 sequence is CAISQGSSEAFF. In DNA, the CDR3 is TGTGCCATCAGTCAGGGGTCGTCAGAAGCTTTCTTT.

The CDR3 DNA reads TGTGCCAGCAGTCGTGACAGATCCGGATATGGCTACACCTTC. The encoded protein is CASSRDRSGYGYTF. The chain has TRBV6-1 and TRBJ1-2, with D tentatively TRBD1 (5 bases). V dropped 5 bases and J dropped 5 bases, with 15 bases sitting between them. The CDR3 has 14 amino acids. Germline CDR1 MNHNS, CDR2 SASEGT.

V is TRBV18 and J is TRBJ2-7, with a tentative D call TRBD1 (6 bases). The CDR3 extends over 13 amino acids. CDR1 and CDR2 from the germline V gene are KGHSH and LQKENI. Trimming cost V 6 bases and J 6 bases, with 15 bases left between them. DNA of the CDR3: TGTGCCAGCTCTAAGGGGGAGAGTAGCGAGCAGTACTTC. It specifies CASSKGESSEQYF.

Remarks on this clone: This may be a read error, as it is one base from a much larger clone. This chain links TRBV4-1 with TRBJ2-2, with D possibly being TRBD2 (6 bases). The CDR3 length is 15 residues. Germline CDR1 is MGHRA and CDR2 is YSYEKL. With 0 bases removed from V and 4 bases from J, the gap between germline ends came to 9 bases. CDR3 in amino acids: CASSQEEGGTGELFF. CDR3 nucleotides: TGCGCCAGCAGCCAAGAGGAGGGAGGCACCGGGGAGCTGTTTTTT.

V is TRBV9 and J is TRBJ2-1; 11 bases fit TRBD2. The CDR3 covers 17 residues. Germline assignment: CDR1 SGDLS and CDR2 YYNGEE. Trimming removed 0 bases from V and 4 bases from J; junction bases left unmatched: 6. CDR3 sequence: CASSVALGLAEYNEQFF. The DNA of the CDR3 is TGTGCCAGCAGCGTAGCACTGGGACTAGCGGAGTACAATGAGCAGTTCTTC. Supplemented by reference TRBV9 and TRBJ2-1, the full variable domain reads DSGVTQTPKHLITATGQRVTLRCSPRSGDLSVYWYQQSLDQGLQFLIQYYNGEERAKGNILERFSAQQFPDLHSELNLSSLELGDSALYFCASSVALGLAEYNEQFFGPGTRLTVL.

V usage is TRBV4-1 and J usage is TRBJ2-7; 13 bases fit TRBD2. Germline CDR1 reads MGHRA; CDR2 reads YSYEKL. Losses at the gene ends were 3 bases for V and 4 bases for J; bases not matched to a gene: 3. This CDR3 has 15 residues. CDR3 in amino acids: CASSQTSGRTYEQYF. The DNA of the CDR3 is TGCGCCAGCAGCCAGACTAGCGGGAGGACTTACGAGCAGTACTTC.

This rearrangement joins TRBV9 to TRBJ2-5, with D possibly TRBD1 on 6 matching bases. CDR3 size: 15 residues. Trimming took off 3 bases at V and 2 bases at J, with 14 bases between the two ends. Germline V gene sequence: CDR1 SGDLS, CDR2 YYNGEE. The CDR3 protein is CASSASGTLQETQYF. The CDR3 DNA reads TGTGCCAGCAGCGCGTCCGGGACACTTCAAGAGACCCAGTACTTC.

The CDR3 DNA sequence: TGTGCCAGCATGCGTCACCCTTCACTTAGCGCTGAAGCTTTCTTT. This encodes CASMRHPSLSAEAFF. This chain uses TRBV28 with TRBJ1-1; D remains unclear. From germline, CDR1 is MDHEN and CDR2 SYDVKM. Trimming took 7 bases from V and 6 from J, leaving 21 bases between them. There are 15 residues in the CDR3.

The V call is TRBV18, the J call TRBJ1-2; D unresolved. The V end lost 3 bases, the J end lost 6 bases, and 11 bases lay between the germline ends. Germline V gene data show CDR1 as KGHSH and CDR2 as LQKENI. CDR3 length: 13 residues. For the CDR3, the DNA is TGTGCCAGCTCACCCGACCCCGGGGATGGCTACACCTTC. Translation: CASSPDPGDGYTF. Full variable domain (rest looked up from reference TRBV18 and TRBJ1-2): NAGVMQNPRHLVRRRGQEARLRCSPMKGHSHVYWYRQLPEEGLKFMVYLQKENIIDESGMPKERFSAEFPKEGPSILRIQQVVRGDSAAYFCASSPDPGDGYTFGSGTRLTVV.

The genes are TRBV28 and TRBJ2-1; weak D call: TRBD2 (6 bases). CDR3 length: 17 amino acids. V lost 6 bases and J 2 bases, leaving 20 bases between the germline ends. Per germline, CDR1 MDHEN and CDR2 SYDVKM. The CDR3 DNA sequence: TGTGCCAGCAGCTCATCAAGCGGGCGATGGACCTACAATGAGCAGTTCTTC. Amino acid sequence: CASSSSSGRWTYNEQFF.

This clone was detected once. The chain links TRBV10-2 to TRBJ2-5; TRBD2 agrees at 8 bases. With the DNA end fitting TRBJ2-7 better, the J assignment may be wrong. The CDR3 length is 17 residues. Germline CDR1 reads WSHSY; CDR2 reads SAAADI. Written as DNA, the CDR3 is TGCGCCAGCAGTCCTCAGCCCGGGACTAGAAGCTCCTACGAGCAGTACTTC. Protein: CASSPQPGTRSSYEQYF.

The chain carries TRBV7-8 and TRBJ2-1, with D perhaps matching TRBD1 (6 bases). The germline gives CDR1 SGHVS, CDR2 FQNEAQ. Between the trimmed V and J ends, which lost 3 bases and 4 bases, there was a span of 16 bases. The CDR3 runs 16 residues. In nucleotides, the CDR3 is TGTGCCAGCAGCTTCCTCAGGGGATACCCTTACAATGAGCAGTTCTTC. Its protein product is CASSFLRGYPYNEQFF.

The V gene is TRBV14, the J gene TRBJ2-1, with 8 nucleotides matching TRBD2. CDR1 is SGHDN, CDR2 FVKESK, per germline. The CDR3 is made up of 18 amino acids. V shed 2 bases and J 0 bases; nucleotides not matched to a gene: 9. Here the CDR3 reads CASSQRWSSGDSYNEQFF. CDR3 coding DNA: TGTGCCAGCAGCCAAAGGTGGAGTAGCGGGGACTCCTACAATGAGCAGTTCTTC. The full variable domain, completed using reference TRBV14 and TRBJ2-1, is EAGVTQFPSHSVIEKGQTVTLRCDPISGHDNLYWYRRVMGKEIKFLLHFVKESKQDESGMPNNRFLAERTGGTYSTLKVQPAELEDSGVYFCASSQRWSSGDSYNEQFFGPGTRLTVL.

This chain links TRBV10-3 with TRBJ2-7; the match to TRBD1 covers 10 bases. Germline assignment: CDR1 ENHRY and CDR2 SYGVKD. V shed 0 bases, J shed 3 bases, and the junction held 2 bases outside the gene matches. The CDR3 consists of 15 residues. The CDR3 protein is CAISESTGGGYEQYF. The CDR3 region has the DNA TGTGCCATCAGTGAGTCGACAGGGGGCGGCTACGAGCAGTACTTC.

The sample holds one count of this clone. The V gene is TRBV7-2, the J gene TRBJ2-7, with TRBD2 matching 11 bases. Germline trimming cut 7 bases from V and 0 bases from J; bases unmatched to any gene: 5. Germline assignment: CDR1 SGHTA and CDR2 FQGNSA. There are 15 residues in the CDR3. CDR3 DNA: TGTGCCAGCAACCCTAGCGGGAGGTACTCCTACGAGCAGTACTTC. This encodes CASNPSGRYSYEQYF.

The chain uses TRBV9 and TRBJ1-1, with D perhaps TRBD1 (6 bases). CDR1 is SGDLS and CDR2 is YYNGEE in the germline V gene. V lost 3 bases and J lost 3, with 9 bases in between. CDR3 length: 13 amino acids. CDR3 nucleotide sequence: TGTGCCAGCAGCGGCGACAGGCACACTGAAGCTTTCTTT. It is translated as CASSGDRHTEAFF.

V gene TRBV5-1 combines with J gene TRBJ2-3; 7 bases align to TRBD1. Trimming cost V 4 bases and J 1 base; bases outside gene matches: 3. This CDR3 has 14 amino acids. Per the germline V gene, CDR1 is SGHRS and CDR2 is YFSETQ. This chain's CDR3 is CASSITGGTDTQYF. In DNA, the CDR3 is TGCGCCAGCAGCATTACAGGGGGCACAGATACGCAGTATTTT.

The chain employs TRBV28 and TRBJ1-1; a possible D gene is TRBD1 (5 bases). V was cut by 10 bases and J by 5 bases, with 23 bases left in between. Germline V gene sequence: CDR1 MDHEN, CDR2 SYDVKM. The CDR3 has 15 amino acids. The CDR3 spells CAITLPRGTGTEAFF. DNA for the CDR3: TGTGCCATTACCCTTCCTCGGGGGACTGGGACTGAAGCTTTCTTT. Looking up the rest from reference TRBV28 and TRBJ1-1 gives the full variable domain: DVKVTQSSRYLVKRTGEKVFLECVQDMDHENMFWYRQDPGLGLRLIYFSYDVKMKEKGDIPEGYSVSREKKERFSLILESASTNQTSMYLCAITLPRGTGTEAFFGQGTRLTVV.

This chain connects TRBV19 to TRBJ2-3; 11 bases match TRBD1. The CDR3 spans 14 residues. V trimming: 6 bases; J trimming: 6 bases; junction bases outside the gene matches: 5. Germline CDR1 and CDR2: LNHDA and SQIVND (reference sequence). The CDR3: CASRDRGRADTQYF. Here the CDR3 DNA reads TGTGCCAGTAGGGACAGGGGGCGCGCGGATACGCAGTATTTT.

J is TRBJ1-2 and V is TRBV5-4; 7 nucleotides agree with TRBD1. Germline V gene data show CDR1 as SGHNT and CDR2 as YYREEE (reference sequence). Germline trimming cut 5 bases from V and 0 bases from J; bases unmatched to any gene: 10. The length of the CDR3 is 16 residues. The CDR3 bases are TGTGCCAGCAGTCGTACTACAGGGGCCCCTAACTATGGCTACACCTTC. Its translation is CASSRTTGAPNYGYTF.